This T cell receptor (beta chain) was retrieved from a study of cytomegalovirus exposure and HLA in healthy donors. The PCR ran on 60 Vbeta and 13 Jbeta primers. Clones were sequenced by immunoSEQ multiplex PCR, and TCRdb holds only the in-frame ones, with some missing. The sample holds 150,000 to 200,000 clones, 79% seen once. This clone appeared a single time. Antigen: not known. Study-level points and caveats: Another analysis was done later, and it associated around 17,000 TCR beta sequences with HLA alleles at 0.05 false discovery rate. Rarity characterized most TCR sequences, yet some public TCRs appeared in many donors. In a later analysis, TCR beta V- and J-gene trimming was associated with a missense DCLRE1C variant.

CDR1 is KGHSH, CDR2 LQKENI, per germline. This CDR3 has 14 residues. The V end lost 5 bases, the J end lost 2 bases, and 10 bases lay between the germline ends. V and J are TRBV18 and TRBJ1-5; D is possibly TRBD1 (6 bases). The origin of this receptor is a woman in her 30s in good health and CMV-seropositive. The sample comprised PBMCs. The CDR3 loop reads CASSIQGGNQPQHF. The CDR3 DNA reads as TGTGCCAGCTCAATACAGGGTGGCAATCAGCCCCAGCATTTT.